The 25 T cell receptor beta chains below all came from one sample that was sequenced in a study of T-cell reconstitution after alpha-beta-depleted transplantation in children (dated by TCRdb to about 2016). To prepare the library, PCR was applied. Sequencer: Illumina HiSeq 2500. TCR libraries were prepared with molecular barcoding, using unique molecular identifiers to normalize TCRbeta repertoire quantification. The raw public reads went through TCRdb reprocessing: fastp at Q25, MiXCR clone calling, in-frame beta chains kept. Under each unique CDR3 protein, matching rows form one entry showing the most common genes and DNA. Within this sample are approximately 240,000 distinct CDR3 sequences, with roughly 10% of them counted one time only. Approximately 30% of the sample rests with the top ten. The treatment or condition label, read with the paper, signifies: allogeneic hematopoietic cell transplantation with graft depleted of TCRalphabeta T cells and CD19 B cells.

Sequenced material: PBMCs, taken before TCRalphabeta/CD19-depleted stem cell transplant. The receptors were sampled from a child younger than two with acute myeloid leukemia, due to receive a stem cell transplant.

This clonotype was found many times. CDR3 protein: CASSLVAGGFSGGYTF. CDR3 DNA sequence: TGTGCCAGCAGCCTCGTCGCCGGGGGGTTTTCGGGGGGCTACACCTTC. This chain links TRBV5-5 with TRBJ1-2, with D tentatively TRBD1 (5 bases). CDR3 length equals 16 residues. Trimming cost V 4 bases and J 8 bases, with 24 bases left between them. The germline V gene has CDR1 SGHKS and CDR2 YYEKEE (reference sequence).

Notes on this clonotype: A much larger clone is a single base away; this may be a read error. The chain employs TRBV11-1 and TRBJ2-3; 7 positions agree with TRBD2. The trim removed 2 bases at V and 4 bases at J, leaving 9 bases unmatched. The CDR3 runs 16 residues. Germline V gene lookup returns CDR1 SGHAT and CDR2 FQDESV (reference sequence). The DNA of the CDR3 is TGTGCCAGCAGCTTACGACTAGTGGGAGGGTCAGATACGCAGTATTTT. Its translation is CASSLRLVGGSDTQYF.

The sample holds many counts of this clonotype. CDR3 protein: CASSSDRGDMNTEAFF. CDR3 sequence (DNA): TGTGCCAGCAGCTCTGACAGGGGAGATATGAACACTGAAGCTTTCTTT. The chain joins TRBV7-3 to TRBJ1-1; 8 positions agree with TRBD1. V shed 4 bases and J 0 bases; nucleotides not matched to a gene: 7. This CDR3 has 16 residues. Germline V gene data show CDR1 as SGHTA and CDR2 as FQGTGA.

This clonotype was observed at least ten times. J is TRBJ2-3 and V is TRBV7-2; TRBD2 might be the D (5 bases). The V end was cut by 5 bases, the J end by 5 bases, with 11 bases between. CDR1 and CDR2 from the germline V gene are SGHTA and FQGNSA. The CDR3 length is 13 residues. CDR3 sequence (DNA): TGTGCCAGCAGCGTCGGTCGGGGAGATACGCAGTATTTT. Encoded protein: CASSVGRGDTQYF.

This clonotype showed up many times. V is TRBV29-1 and J is TRBJ1-5; 7 bases are shared with TRBD1. Germline trimming cut 5 bases from V and 3 bases from J; bases unmatched to any gene: 7. The CDR3 has 14 residues. CDR1 and CDR2 from the germline V gene are SQVTM and ANQGSEA. This CDR3 reads CSVTLQGPNQPQHF. DNA of the CDR3: TGCAGCGTTACTTTACAGGGGCCCAATCAGCCCCAGCATTTT.

This sequence joins TRBV6-5 and TRBJ1-2; D not resolved. The V end was cut by 0 bases, the J end by 7 bases, with 6 bases between. The germline CDR1 and CDR2 sequences are MNHEY and SVGAGI. The length of the CDR3 is 12 residues. CDR3 loop: CASSYSSGGYTF. The DNA for the CDR3 is TGTGCCAGCAGTTACTCGTCGGGTGGCTACACCTTC.

This clonotype was recorded many times. The chain links TRBV29-1 to TRBJ2-2; no firm D call. CDR1 and CDR2 (germline): SQVTM, ANQGSEA. The CDR3 has 13 amino acids. V was trimmed by 7 bases and J by 0 bases, leaving 9 bases between them. The DNA for the CDR3 is TGCAGCGCCAGCAGCGCGAACACCGGGGAGCTGTTTTTT. Amino acid sequence: CSASSANTGELFF.

This clonotype was picked up many times. This chain uses TRBV5-1 with TRBJ2-1; D is possibly TRBD1 or TRBD2 (5 bases each). V gave up 0 bases and J gave up 6 bases, with 22 bases separating them. The CDR3 contains 18 residues. Looked up from germline, CDR1 is SGHRS and CDR2 is YFSETQ. In DNA, the CDR3 is TGCGCCAGCAGCTTGGTAGAGGGGCGATACCCCTATCTCAATGAGCAGTTCTTC. Amino acid sequence: CASSLVEGRYPYLNEQFF.

The rearrangement uses TRBV4-1 and TRBJ1-1, with D perhaps TRBD1 (6 bases). The ends were cut back, 4 bases at V and 5 bases at J, with 23 bases in the middle. There are 17 residues in the CDR3. Germline assignment: CDR1 MGHRA and CDR2 YSYEKL. The CDR3 here is CASSRQGTGGGGTEAFF. As DNA, the CDR3 is TGCGCCAGCAGCCGCCAGGGTACAGGAGGGGGGGGGACTGAAGCTTTCTTT.

The sample holds many counts of this clonotype. The chain is built from TRBV29-1 and TRBJ2-7; TRBD1 matches at 8 bases. The trim removed 0 bases at V and 0 bases at J, leaving 1 base unmatched. The CDR3 length is 14 residues. The V gene's germline CDR1 is SQVTM and CDR2 ANQGSEA. The CDR3 region is CSVEDRGPSYEQYF. CDR3 bases: TGCAGCGTTGAAGACAGGGGGCCCTCCTACGAGCAGTACTTC.

This clonotype was recorded at least ten times. This chain links TRBV7-2 with TRBJ2-1; 9 bases match TRBD1. The germline V gene encodes CDR1 SGHTA and CDR2 FQGNSA. This CDR3 is built from 15 residues. The J segment lost 4 bases and the V segment lost 5 bases, leaving 6 bases of the junction unmatched. The CDR3, as DNA: TGTGCCAGCAGCCCCGGGACAGGGACTTACAATGAGCAGTTCTTC. As protein: CASSPGTGTYNEQFF.

About this clonotype itself: This could be a read error, since a much larger clone is one nucleotide away. The chain has TRBV20-1 and TRBJ2-2, with 16 bases fitting TRBD2. The CDR3 loop spans 18 amino acids. Germline V gene data show CDR1 as DFQATT and CDR2 as SNEGSKA (reference sequence). The CDR3 region is CRARDRGTSGRATGELFF. The CDR3 region has the DNA TGCAGGGCTAGAGATAGGGGGACTAGCGGGAGGGCCACCGGGGAGCTGTTTTTT.

This clonotype was detected many times. The chain is built from TRBV2 and TRBJ1-1; D may be TRBD1 (6 bases). The CDR3 length is 13 residues. Germline V gives CDR1 SNHLY, CDR2 FYNNEI. Trimming pared 7 bases from V and 3 bases from J, leaving 12 bases between. CDR3 sequence: CASTSGADTEAFF. The CDR3 bases are TGTGCCAGCACCTCGGGGGCTGACACTGAAGCTTTCTTT. Combining the CDR3 with reference TRBV2 and TRBJ1-1 gives the whole variable domain EPEVTQTPSHQVTQMGQEVILRCVPISNHLYFYWYRQILGQKVEFLVSFYNNEISEKSEIFDDQFSVERPDGSNFTLKIRSTKLEDSAMYFCASTSGADTEAFFGQGTRLTVV.

This clonotype was recorded many times. CDR3 protein: CASSPEGLDEKLFF. CDR3 DNA sequence: TGCGCCAGCAGTCCCGAGGGTCTGGATGAAAAACTGTTTTTT. The rearrangement joins TRBV5-1 to TRBJ1-4; D ambiguous. The CDR3 totals 14 residues. From germline, CDR1 is SGHRS and CDR2 YFSETQ. With 5 bases removed from V and 6 bases from J, the gap between germline ends came to 14 bases. Drawing the rest from reference TRBV5-1 and TRBJ1-4, the complete variable domain is KAGVTQTPRYLIKTRGQQVTLSCSPISGHRSVSWYQQTPGQGLQFLFEYFSETQRNKGNFPGRFSGRQFSNSRSEMNVSTLELGDSALYLCASSPEGLDEKLFFGSGTQLSVL.

In its sample, this clonotype was seen a few times. The J gene is TRBJ1-3, the V gene TRBV3-1; no firm D call. Trimming took off 4 bases at V and 3 bases at J, with 10 bases between the two ends. Germline lookup yields CDR1 LGHDT and CDR2 YNNKEL (reference sequence). The CDR3 has 14 residues. The DNA for the CDR3 is TGTGCCAGCAGCCTCTGGAGCGATGGAAACACCATATATTTT. This gives the protein CASSLWSDGNTIYF.

This clonotype was counted ten times or more. This chain joins TRBV5-1 and TRBJ2-5; 14 bases line up with TRBD2. This CDR3 is 15 amino acids long. Germline V gene sequence: CDR1 SGHRS, CDR2 YFSETQ. Germline trimming cut 4 bases from V and 5 bases from J; bases unmatched to any gene: 4. The CDR3 sequence: CASSPGLAGVETQYF. CDR3 in DNA: TGCGCCAGCAGCCCGGGACTAGCGGGAGTTGAGACCCAGTACTTC.

Comments on this clonotype: This may stem from a read error, because a much larger clone lies one nucleotide away. The J gene is TRBJ1-1, the V gene TRBV29-1, with TRBD1 matching 8 bases. CDR1 and CDR2 (germline): SQVTM, ANQGSEA. The CDR3 sequence is 13 residues long. CDR3 amino acids: CNVQGGPNTEAFF. The CDR3 coding sequence is TGCAACGTACAGGGGGGTCCGAACACTGAAGCTTTCTTT.

At least ten counts were recorded for this clonotype. The J gene is TRBJ2-7, the V gene TRBV3-1; D not certain. V was clipped by 8 bases and J by 2 bases, with 25 bases between them. This CDR3 region has 17 residues. Germline CDR1 and CDR2: LGHDT and YNNKEL (reference sequence). The CDR3 reads CASCRLPSDDGPYEQYF. In nucleotides, the CDR3 is TGTGCCAGCTGCCGCCTTCCAAGTGATGACGGTCCCTACGAGCAGTACTTC.

This clonotype occurred many times. The V and J genes are TRBV30 and TRBJ1-4; weak D call: TRBD1 (5 bases). Germline assignment: CDR1 GTSNPN and CDR2 SVGIG (reference sequence). This CDR3 comprises 15 residues. V lost 2 bases to trimming and J lost 7 bases, with 17 bases between them. CDR3 loop: CAWSQTWGLGEKLFF. The CDR3 DNA reads TGTGCCTGGAGTCAAACATGGGGCCTGGGTGAAAAACTGTTTTTT.

This clonotype was seen many times. The CDR3 DNA reads TGTGCCAGCAGCACGTGGACAGGGGACACCGGGGAGCTGTTTTTT. Encoded protein: CASSTWTGDTGELFF. This rearrangement joins TRBV5-5 to TRBJ2-2; 9 bases align to TRBD1. Germline CDR1 SGHKS, CDR2 YYEKEE (reference sequence). The CDR3 runs to 15 residues. The V segment lost 4 bases and the J segment 3 bases; nucleotides outside the gene matches: 4.

This clonotype appeared many times. This chain links TRBV5-1 with TRBJ2-6, with D perhaps matching TRBD2 (6 bases). The V gene's germline CDR1 is SGHRS and CDR2 YFSETQ. CDR3 size: 17 residues. V lost 0 bases, J lost 4 bases, and 14 bases lay in between. Here the CDR3 reads CASSLDSGPGGANVLTF. DNA of the CDR3: TGCGCCAGCAGCTTGGACAGCGGGCCGGGCGGGGCCAACGTCCTGACTTTC.

This clonotype was seen repeatedly, ten times or more. The CDR3 loop is CSASRQGANTGELFF. DNA of the CDR3: TGCAGTGCTAGTCGGCAGGGGGCGAACACCGGGGAGCTGTTTTTT. The chain recombines TRBV20-1 with TRBJ2-2, with TRBD1 identical over 7 bases. The V segment lost 3 bases and the J segment 0 bases; nucleotides outside the gene matches: 4. CDR3 length: 15 residues. Germline CDR1 DFQATT, CDR2 SNEGSKA (reference sequence).

This clonotype has a count of ten or more. The V gene is TRBV4-1, the J gene TRBJ1-4; weak D call: TRBD1 (6 bases). The CDR3 consists of 21 residues. The germline V gene has CDR1 MGHRA and CDR2 YSYEKL. Trimming pared 1 base from V and 0 bases from J, leaving 24 bases between. This CDR3 is CASSQGGHRDIEGATNEKLFF. In DNA form, the CDR3 reads TGCGCCAGCAGCCAAGGGGGGCACCGGGACATCGAAGGAGCAACTAATGAAAAACTGTTTTTT.

This clonotype was counted ten times or more. The V call is TRBV3-1, the J call TRBJ2-3; possible D gene TRBD2, 6 bases. The V gene's germline CDR1 is LGHDT and CDR2 YNNKEL (reference sequence). This CDR3 is 18 amino acids long. With 5 bases removed from V and 0 bases from J, the gap between germline ends came to 21 bases. The CDR3, as DNA: TGTGCCAGCAGCACCTCCGAGGCCTCCGGGACTAGCACAGATACGCAGTATTTT. Translating it yields CASSTSEASGTSTDTQYF.

This sequence joins TRBV5-4 and TRBJ2-3, with D possibly TRBD2 on 5 matching bases. V was trimmed by 4 bases and J by 3 bases, leaving 15 bases between them. Germline V lookup: CDR1 SGHNT, CDR2 YYREEE (reference sequence). The CDR3 runs to 15 residues. CDR3 sequence (DNA): TGTGCCAGCAGCCTCCGCCGAGGGTGGACAGATACGCAGTATTTT. Its translation is CASSLRRGWTDTQYF.